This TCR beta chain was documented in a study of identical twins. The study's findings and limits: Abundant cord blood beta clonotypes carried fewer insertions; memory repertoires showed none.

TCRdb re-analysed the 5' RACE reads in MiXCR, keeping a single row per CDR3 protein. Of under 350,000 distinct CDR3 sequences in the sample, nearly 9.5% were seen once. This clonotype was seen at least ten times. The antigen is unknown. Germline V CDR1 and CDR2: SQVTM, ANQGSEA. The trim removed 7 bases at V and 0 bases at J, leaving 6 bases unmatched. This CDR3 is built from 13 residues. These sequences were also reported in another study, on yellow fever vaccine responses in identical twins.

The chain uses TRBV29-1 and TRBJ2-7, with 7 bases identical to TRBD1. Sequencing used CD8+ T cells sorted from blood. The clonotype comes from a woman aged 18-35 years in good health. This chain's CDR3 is CSARDSYSYEQYF. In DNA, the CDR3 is TGCAGCGCCAGGGACAGTTACTCCTACGAGCAGTACTTC.